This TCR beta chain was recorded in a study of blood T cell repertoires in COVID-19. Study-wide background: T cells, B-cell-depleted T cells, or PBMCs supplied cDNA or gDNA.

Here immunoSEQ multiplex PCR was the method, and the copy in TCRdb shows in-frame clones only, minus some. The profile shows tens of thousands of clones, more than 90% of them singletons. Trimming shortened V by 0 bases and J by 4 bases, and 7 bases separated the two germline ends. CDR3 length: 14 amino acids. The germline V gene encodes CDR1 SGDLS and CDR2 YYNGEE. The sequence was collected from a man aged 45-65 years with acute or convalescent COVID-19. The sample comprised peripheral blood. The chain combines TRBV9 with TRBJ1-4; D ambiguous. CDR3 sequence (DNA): TGTGCCAGCAGCGTAGGTCAACTTAATGAAAAACTGTTTTTT. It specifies CASSVGQLNEKLFF.